This T cell receptor beta chain appears in the sequencing data of a study of blood T cell repertoires in COVID-19. At the level of the study: COVID-19 samples from acute and convalescent phases originated in the United States, Italy and Spain. The analysed material was cDNA or gDNA that came from T cells, B-cell-depleted T cells, or PBMCs.

Germline CDR1 GTSNPN, CDR2 SVGIG (reference sequence). The CDR3 is made up of 11 amino acids. J gave up 11 bases and V 0 bases, and 3 bases lay outside the gene matches. As originally analysed: Reference gene primer amplification in the assay estimated nucleated cell counts. Sequencing used immunoSEQ multiplex PCR; TCRdb keeps in-frame clones, though not all of them. V, J and clone size derive from that table, while D and trimming were established from the DNA sequence. This sample has approximately 100,000 clones, with around 90% found just once. The specimen sequenced was peripheral blood. J is TRBJ1-1 and V is TRBV30; 7 nucleotides match TRBD1. This receptor was obtained from a human donor in a cohort sampled during active COVID-19. The chain's CDR3 is CAWSVQGVAFF. The CDR3 DNA follows: TGTGCCTGGAGTGTTCAGGGGGTGGCTTTCTTT.